The 9 T cell receptor beta chains presented below share a single source sample, sequenced in a study of cytomegalovirus exposure and HLA in healthy donors. The PCR made use of 60 Vbeta and 13 Jbeta primers. Clones were sequenced by immunoSEQ multiplex PCR, and TCRdb holds only the in-frame ones, with some missing. In the table there are 110,000 or so clones, approximately 80% of which are singletons. Material: PBMCs. The receptors shown here come from a middle-aged man in good health and CMV-seropositive.

The rearrangement uses TRBV10-1 and TRBJ2-3; D might be TRBD2 (6 bases). Germline V gene lookup returns CDR1 WNHNN and CDR2 SYGVQD (reference sequence). V shed 0 bases and J shed 4 bases, with 11 bases lying between them. There are 15 residues in the CDR3. This CDR3 is CASSESGGSADTQYF. CDR3 in DNA: TGCGCCAGCAGTGAGTCTGGGGGGAGCGCAGATACGCAGTATTTT.

This rearrangement joins TRBV7-2 to TRBJ1-4; a weak D match, TRBD1 (6 bases). CDR3 length: 15 amino acids. Germline V gene lookup returns CDR1 SGHTA and CDR2 FQGNSA. V shed 5 bases and J shed 7 bases, with 17 bases lying between them. The CDR3 DNA reads as TGTGCCAGCAGCGGATTACAGGGCTTGGGTGAAAAACTGTTTTTT. This encodes CASSGLQGLGEKLFF.

V and J are TRBV5-5 and TRBJ2-5, with 14 positions matching TRBD2. CDR3 length: 17 amino acids. J was trimmed by 3 bases and V by 2 bases; bases with no gene match: 6. Germline CDR1 is SGHKS and CDR2 is YYEKEE (reference sequence). In DNA, the CDR3 is TGTGCCAGCAGCTTACGGACTAGCGGGGGGCCCGAAGAGACCCAGTACTTC. Translation gives CASSLRTSGGPEETQYF.

The CDR3 region is CASSQDRGLYTQYF. The CDR3, as DNA: TGTGCCAGCAGCCAAGACAGGGGGCTTTACACGCAGTATTTT. V gene TRBV5-4 combines with J gene TRBJ2-3, with TRBD1 matching 10 bases. This CDR3 region has 14 residues. Germline V gene data show CDR1 as SGHNT and CDR2 as YYREEE (reference sequence). V shed 4 bases, J shed 9 bases, and the junction held 8 bases outside the gene matches.

This clone was detected only a few times. V and J are TRBV5-4 and TRBJ2-7; 9 bases line up with TRBD1. Germline lookup yields CDR1 SGHNT and CDR2 YYREEE (reference sequence). The CDR3 is 14 amino acids. J lost 7 bases, V lost 3 bases, and 8 bases had no gene match. CDR3 protein: CASSYGTGYGEQYF. CDR3 DNA: TGTGCCAGCAGCTATGGGACAGGGTATGGGGAGCAGTACTTC.

The chain combines TRBV18 with TRBJ1-5; 10 nucleotides agree with TRBD1. The V gene's germline CDR1 is KGHSH and CDR2 LQKENI. With V trimmed by 2 bases and J by 6 bases, 4 bases remained unmatched. This CDR3 has 15 amino acids. CDR3 region: CASSPEGQGTQPQHF. The DNA of the CDR3 is TGTGCCAGCTCACCAGAGGGACAGGGGACTCAGCCCCAGCATTTT.

The chain combines TRBV27 with TRBJ1-1; a weak D match, TRBD1 (6 bases). The CDR3 is 16 residues long. Looked up from germline, CDR1 is MNHEY and CDR2 is SMNVEV (reference sequence). Trimming shortened V by 2 bases and J by 0 bases, and 13 bases separated the two germline ends. In nucleotides, the CDR3 is TGTGCCAGCAGTTTACGGACAGACAGGATGAACACTGAAGCTTTCTTT. Translation gives CASSLRTDRMNTEAFF.

The chain couples TRBV6-1 to TRBJ2-2; TRBD1 aligns across 8 bases. Trimming removed 8 bases from V and 1 base from J; junction bases left unmatched: 6. CDR3 length: 15 residues. CDR1 MNHNS and CDR2 SASEGT come from the germline V gene. In nucleotides, the CDR3 is TGTGCCAGCGGTGTCGGGACAGGGAACACCGGGGAGCTGTTTTTT. It is translated as CASGVGTGNTGELFF.

This chain uses TRBV14 with TRBJ1-2; 8 nucleotides match TRBD1. This CDR3 spans 14 amino acids. Trimming at V came to 4 bases and at J to 9 bases, leaving 10 bases not matched to a gene. Germline CDR1 reads SGHDN; CDR2 reads FVKESK. CDR3 nucleotides: TGTGCCAGCAGCCTTGAGGGACAGGTCGGTAGCTACACCTTC. Translating gives CASSLEGQVGSYTF.